The entry below describes one T cell receptor (beta chain). Antigen unknown. A universal primer site was created by template switching, with the cDNA bearing unique molecular identifiers. TCRdb re-called the 5' RACE reads through MiXCR, storing one row per CDR3 protein. The table shows roughly 500,000 distinct CDR3 sequences, with less than 25% occurring only once. The sample originates from a study of identical twins. Broader study findings: Twins showed weaker excess sharing in their beta out-of-frame sequences. Out-of-frame alpha sequences common to twins were enriched for low generation probability.

CDR1 SGHRS and CDR2 YFSETQ come from the germline V gene. V lost 3 bases, J lost 7 bases, and 8 bases lay in between. This CDR3 has 11 amino acids. These data are also associated with another study on T cells expressing NK-cell markers. That study reports: Of CD8+ T cells, about 1.0-8% belonged to dominant NKG2C+ clonotypes in roughly 6 donors.

The receptor comes from a woman younger than 30 in good health. The J gene is TRBJ2-7, the V gene TRBV5-1; no clear D gene. Sequencing used CD4+ T cells sorted from blood. CDR3 bases: TGCGCCAGCAGCTCCTATTGGGAGCAGTACTTC. Protein: CASSSYWEQYF.